This TCR beta chain derives from a study of shared clonotypes between healthy human individuals. Study-level results: Only blood underwent sampling, and tissue repertoires likely differ.

As concerns this clone: No antigen is known for it.

Germline V gene lookup returns CDR1 SGHRS and CDR2 YFSETQ. V was clipped by 2 bases and J by 4 bases; unmatched bases: 2. The length of the CDR3 is 14 residues. Clones were sequenced by immunoSEQ multiplex PCR, and TCRdb holds only the in-frame ones, with some missing. The data show under 600,000 clones, about 97% seen once. Memory CD4+ cells were the fraction left after CD45RA+ naive selection. The TCR comes from a woman in her 30s in good health. Sequencing was carried out using naive CD4+ T cells sorted from blood. Subset in this sample: CD45RA+ positively selected. The V gene is TRBV5-1, the J gene TRBJ2-2; 7 bases map to TRBD2. The CDR3 region is CASSLLASTGELFF. The CDR3 DNA reads TGCGCCAGCAGCTTACTAGCGTCCACCGGGGAGCTGTTTTTT.